This T cell receptor (beta chain) was sequenced during a study of identical twins listed by TCRdb under 2016. Background on the whole study: To test whether fetal clonotypes persist, this study deep-sequenced TCR alpha and beta repertoires from monozygotic twins, from unrelated adults of various ages, and from cord blood. To rule out contamination, replicate twin experiments were performed at different times with different library preparation protocols. The investigation overall reported the following: Fewer insertions were carried by abundant cord blood beta clonotypes, a similar but weaker trend appeared in young adult naive repertoires, and no such trend appeared in memory repertoires. Conclusions relied on cross-sectional statistical analysis, since the same donors could not be followed over many years. Excess twin sharing in beta out-of-frame sequences was weaker because fewer shared sequences lowered the signal-to-noise ratio. Out-of-frame TCR alpha sharing in monozygotic twins was systematically underestimated by recombination models, whereas sharing between unrelated individuals was in agreement with the recombination models. Out-of-frame TCR alpha sequences shared between twins showed an excess of low generation-probability sequences compared with coincidental sharing between unrelated individuals. Zero-insertion analyses could be partly confounded by invariant T cells such as MAIT and iNKT, although diverse VJ usage argued against such confounding for most clonotypes.

The V end gives up 0 bases and the J end 6 bases, leaving 7 bases in the junction not matched to a gene. Based on the germline V gene, the CDR1 and CDR2 sequences are LGHNA and YSLEER. The CDR3 sequence holds 16 residues, the cysteine and phenylalanine included. Just CDR3 DNA is preserved here, 48 bases in frame from base 1. Every donor in the study was a healthy Caucasian. The study also sequenced three unrelated non-twin adults: a male aged 18 to 30, a male aged 50 to 60 and a female aged 50 to 60. Miltenyi CD45RO+ enrichment and human naive T-cell isolation kits were used to isolate memory (CD45RO+) and naive T cells from PBMC. Library creation used 5' RACE. Instrument used: Illumina HiSeq 2000. Template switching introduced a universal primer binding site; the final cDNA contained a unique molecular identifier, enabling accurate counting of TCR cDNA molecules. Specific primers in the conserved constant-segment region were used to synthesize first-strand cDNA for the TCR alpha and beta chains. To control for contamination, each cDNA library was double barcoded with a SMART-Mk sample barcode plus Illumina barcodes. Two successive PCR steps introduced TruSeq adapter sequences along with Illumina sample barcodes. The Illumina HiSeq platform was used with custom primers to sequence TCR alpha and beta cDNA libraries. The authors' pipeline ran thus. Raw reads were processed with MiGEC to extract unique molecular identifiers, and MiXCR was used to determine CDR3 positions. For each individual, recombination models were inferred using an EM algorithm with the repgenHMM and IGoR tools. Shared clonotypes were analyzed with the tcR package in R, and sharing was normalized by the product of cloneset sizes. To study raw recombination without the effects of thymic and clonal selection, out-of-frame nonproductive sequences were analyzed. Using fastp trimming at Q25 and MiXCR clonotype assembly, TCRdb reanalyzed the public sequencing data and kept in-frame beta chains. Rows are combined by CDR3 protein, so each entry shows the most common genes and DNA. What appears here as the V and J calls and clone size reflects TCRdb's work, not the paper's. The sample records 640,000 or so distinct CDR3 sequences, around 6.1% of which are singletons. Together, the top ten hold roughly 1.8% of the sample.

With regard to this clonotype: Its antigen is currently not known. It has no much larger one-base neighbor in the sample; base qualities were not kept.

The rearrangement combines TRBV4-3 with TRBJ2-1; 8 bases in the junction line up with TRBD2. The clonotype originates from a man younger than 35 in good health. Specimen: naive T cells sorted from blood. The meaning of the sample's cell subset or site label: cells isolated with a human naive T-cell isolation kit. The CDR3 protein is CASSQDLGLGSNEQFF. In nucleotides, the sequence is TGCGCCAGCAGCCAAGATCTGGGACTAGGGTCCAATGAGCAGTTCTTC.